Below, 26 T cell receptor beta chains from the same sample are listed, as sequenced in a study of cytomegalovirus exposure and HLA in healthy donors. This table comes from immunoSEQ multiplex PCR, and its TCRdb copy is limited to in-frame clones, with some not included. The sample shows fewer than 120,000 clones, approximately 89% of them seen only once. Material: PBMCs. The source is a woman aged 18-29 years in good health and CMV-seronegative.

This clone occurred once. The chain has TRBV19 and TRBJ1-2; 8 bases agree with TRBD1. Trimming at V came to 5 bases and at J to 2 bases, leaving 4 bases not matched to a gene. This CDR3 comprises 14 residues. CDR1 and CDR2 from the germline V gene are LNHDA and SQIVND (reference sequence). CDR3 sequence: CASSEDRANYGYTF. The CDR3 region has the DNA TGTGCCAGTAGTGAGGACAGGGCGAACTATGGCTACACCTTC.

This clone was counted a few times. This chain connects TRBV4-2 to TRBJ2-1; 9 nucleotides line up with TRBD2. This CDR3 region has 15 residues. V dropped 4 bases and J dropped 8; count of bases not matched to a gene: 9. CDR1 is LGHNA, CDR2 YNFKEQ, per germline. CDR3 DNA sequence: TGTGCCAGCAGCCGCAAGCGGGAGGCTTCGGATGAGCAGTTCTTC. Amino acid sequence: CASSRKREASDEQFF.

The rearrangement joins TRBV11-2 to TRBJ2-3; D uncertain. The V end lost 0 bases, the J end lost 6 bases, and 7 bases lay between the germline ends. The CDR3 covers 13 residues. CDR1 is SGHAT and CDR2 is FQNNGV in the germline V gene. As DNA, the CDR3 is TGTGCCAGCAGCTTAGATTTCGGGGATACGCAGTATTTT. It specifies CASSLDFGDTQYF.

The chain recombines TRBV5-4 with TRBJ2-1, with TRBD1 as a possible D gene (6 bases). V was pared by 7 bases and J by 5 bases, with 16 bases between. The CDR3 consists of 14 residues. The germline gives CDR1 SGHNT, CDR2 YYREEE (reference sequence). The CDR3 sequence: CASSNLGGDNEQFF. CDR3 nucleotide sequence: TGTGCCAGCTCGAACCTAGGGGGAGACAATGAGCAGTTCTTC.

The chain recombines TRBV5-5 with TRBJ2-6; D is undetermined. Deletions cut 1 base from V and 0 bases from J, with 5 bases between. The CDR3 extends over 15 amino acids. Germline V gene lookup returns CDR1 SGHKS and CDR2 YYEKEE (reference sequence). The CDR3 here is CASSLIHSGANVLTF. The CDR3, as DNA: TGTGCCAGCAGCTTGATCCACTCTGGGGCCAACGTCCTGACTTTC.

The rearrangement joins TRBV6-1 to TRBJ2-2; tentatively, D is TRBD1 (5 bases). This CDR3 is built from 16 residues. Trimming cost V 2 bases and J 1 base, with 11 bases left between them. Germline V gene sequence: CDR1 MNHNS, CDR2 SASEGT. In DNA, the CDR3 is TGTGCCAGCAGTGAAACTGACAGATTGAACACCGGGGAGCTGTTTTTT. Translating it yields CASSETDRLNTGELFF.

J is TRBJ1-1 and V is TRBV9, with D perhaps matching TRBD1 (5 bases). This CDR3 is built from 17 residues. V was clipped by 0 bases and J by 3 bases, with 18 bases between them. The germline CDR1 and CDR2 sequences are SGDLS and YYNGEE. The CDR3 region is CASSVESAGGSHTEAFF. CDR3 nucleotide sequence: TGTGCCAGCAGCGTAGAGTCGGCCGGGGGGTCGCACACTGAAGCTTTCTTT.

V usage is TRBV19 and J usage is TRBJ1-1; D uncertain. V was pared by 9 bases and J by 1 base, with 18 bases between. The CDR3 sequence is 15 residues long. Germline V gives CDR1 LNHDA, CDR2 SQIVND (reference sequence). This CDR3 is CASTSLLRSNTEAFF. The CDR3, as DNA: TGTGCCAGCACTAGCCTATTACGGTCGAACACTGAAGCTTTCTTT.

This chain connects TRBV5-1 to TRBJ2-3; 9 bases are a match to TRBD1. The CDR3 is made up of 15 amino acids. Germline values: CDR1 SGHRS, CDR2 YFSETQ. The trim removed 3 bases at V and 2 bases at J, leaving 4 bases unmatched. DNA for the CDR3: TGCGCCAGCAGCTACACAGGGGGCCTCACAGATACGCAGTATTTT. Its translation is CASSYTGGLTDTQYF.

The chain links TRBV5-1 to TRBJ2-7; 12 bases align to TRBD2. The CDR3 consists of 16 residues. Germline-derived CDR1 and CDR2 are SGHRS and YFSETQ. V lost 3 bases and J lost 6; bases outside the gene matches: 10. The CDR3 nucleotides read TGCGCCAGCAGCTCCTCGACTAGCGGGAGAACAGGCGAGCAGTACTTC. This encodes CASSSSTSGRTGEQYF.

V is TRBV28 and J is TRBJ1-6; possible D gene TRBD1, 5 bases. V was trimmed by 6 bases and J by 10 bases, leaving 25 bases between them. Germline V lookup: CDR1 MDHEN, CDR2 SYDVKM. The CDR3 length is 17 residues. CDR3 loop: CASSPLAGGALRSPLHF. The CDR3 DNA follows: TGTGCCAGCAGCCCCCTCGCGGGCGGGGCCCTAAGGTCACCCCTCCACTTT.

CDR3 in amino acids: CASSFNGVSNQPQHF. CDR3 DNA sequence: TGTGCCAGCAGCTTTAACGGGGTTAGCAATCAGCCCCAGCATTTT. V and J are TRBV7-8 and TRBJ1-5, with unresolved D. V lost 3 bases and J lost 0, with 9 bases in between. The germline CDR1 and CDR2 sequences are SGHVS and FQNEAQ. This CDR3 region has 15 residues.

The rearrangement uses TRBV7-2 and TRBJ1-2, with 11 positions matching TRBD1. Trimming at V came to 0 bases and at J to 3 bases, leaving 0 bases not matched to a gene. The CDR3 sequence is 15 residues long. Germline assignment: CDR1 SGHTA and CDR2 FQGNSA. DNA for the CDR3: TGTGCCAGCAGCTTAGCGGGACAGGGGGACTATGGCTACACCTTC. This sequence encodes CASSLAGQGDYGYTF.

The rearrangement joins TRBV28 to TRBJ1-1; D is unclear. Per germline, CDR1 MDHEN and CDR2 SYDVKM. The CDR3 has 13 residues. V was shortened by 5 bases and J by 3 bases, with 10 bases between the two germline ends. The CDR3 nucleotides are TGTGCCAGCAGTCTAGAGGTGGACACTGAAGCTTTCTTT. It encodes CASSLEVDTEAFF.

This clone occurred once. The V call is TRBV5-1, the J call TRBJ1-2; 7 nucleotides agree with TRBD1. After removal of 3 bases from V and 7 bases from J, the junction contained 9 bases not matched to a gene. CDR1 is SGHRS and CDR2 is YFSETQ in the germline V gene. There are 14 residues in the CDR3. The CDR3 reads CASSSNTGVPGYTF. CDR3 coding DNA: TGCGCCAGCAGCTCCAATACAGGGGTCCCTGGCTACACCTTC.

This chain connects TRBV10-2 to TRBJ2-7; TRBD2 aligns across 10 bases. The CDR3 runs to 17 residues. Trimming removed 5 bases from V and 0 bases from J; junction bases left unmatched: 10. Looked up from germline, CDR1 is WSHSY and CDR2 is SAAADI. CDR3: CASSHLIGLADSYEQYF. For the CDR3, the DNA is TGCGCCAGCAGTCACCTTATAGGACTAGCGGACTCCTACGAGCAGTACTTC.

The chain links TRBV10-3 to TRBJ2-2; TRBD2 matches 8 bases. This CDR3 comprises 13 residues. The trim removed 11 bases at V and 6 bases at J, leaving 8 bases unmatched. CDR1 is ENHRY and CDR2 is SYGVKD in the germline V gene. The CDR3 bases are TGTGCCGTAGAACCGGGAGGGGCCGGGGAGCTGTTTTTT. Amino acids: CAVEPGGAGELFF.

This clone is deemed medium-sized (0.01 to 0.1%). This chain uses TRBV2 with TRBJ2-7, with D possibly TRBD1 on 6 matching bases. The CDR3 has 12 amino acids. Trimming shortened V by 10 bases and J by 2 bases, and 12 bases separated the two germline ends. CDR1 and CDR2 from the germline V gene are SNHLY and FYNNEI. The CDR3 here is CATGTGTYEQYF. DNA for the CDR3: TGTGCCACCGGTACAGGGACCTACGAGCAGTACTTC.

The rearrangement links TRBV11-2 to TRBJ1-4; 7 bases map to TRBD1. Trimming took 5 bases from V and 8 from J; bases not matched to a gene: 11. The CDR3 has 15 amino acids. The germline gives CDR1 SGHAT, CDR2 FQNNGV. CDR3 amino acids: CASSQTGTVNEKLFF. DNA of the CDR3: TGTGCCAGCAGCCAGACCGGGACAGTAAACGAAAAACTGTTTTTT.

The CDR3 DNA reads as TGTGCCAGCAGTTCGTTATCCGTACAGGGGGTGAACACTGAAGCTTTCTTT. Its translation is CASSSLSVQGVNTEAFF. The rearrangement links TRBV27 to TRBJ1-1, with 8 nucleotides matching TRBD1. The CDR3 has 17 amino acids. Trimming took 4 bases from V and 0 from J; bases not matched to a gene: 10. CDR1 is MNHEY and CDR2 is SMNVEV in the germline V gene (reference sequence).

This sequence joins TRBV5-6 and TRBJ2-3; TRBD1 matches at 8 bases. The V gene end was trimmed by 0 bases and the J gene end by 5 bases; junction bases not matched to a gene: 5. Germline V lookup: CDR1 SGHDT, CDR2 YYEEEE. This CDR3 region has 15 residues. The CDR3 region is CASSLDRGVVDTQYF. The DNA for the CDR3 is TGTGCCAGCAGCTTGGACAGGGGGGTAGTAGATACGCAGTATTTT.

The V gene is TRBV4-3, the J gene TRBJ2-7; D is ambiguous. The germline gives CDR1 LGHNA, CDR2 YSLEER. The CDR3 has 15 residues. Trimming cost V 2 bases and J 0 bases, with 11 bases left between them. The CDR3 nucleotides read TGCGCCAGCAGCCAAAGAATCCTGAGCTCCTACGAGCAGTACTTC. Translating it yields CASSQRILSSYEQYF.

V is TRBV14 and J is TRBJ2-1; 9 bases align to TRBD2. Germline assignment: CDR1 SGHDN and CDR2 FVKESK. After removal of 0 bases from V and 1 base from J, the junction contained 1 base not matched to a gene. The CDR3 is 16 amino acids. The CDR3 region is CASSQDLAGSYNEQFF. The CDR3 nucleotides are TGTGCCAGCAGCCAAGACCTAGCGGGATCCTACAATGAGCAGTTCTTC.

This clone was counted between two and nine times. The chain uses TRBV6-4 and TRBJ2-2, with 7 nucleotides matching TRBD1. V gave up 5 bases and J gave up 6 bases; unmatched junction bases: 9. Germline V lookup: CDR1 MRHNA, CDR2 SNTAGT. The length of the CDR3 is 15 residues. CDR3 amino acids: CASSSGTDGSGELFF. The CDR3 DNA reads TGTGCCAGCAGTTCCGGGACAGATGGGTCCGGGGAGCTGTTTTTT.

The chain employs TRBV28 and TRBJ2-3, with 7 positions matching TRBD2. The germline V gene encodes CDR1 MDHEN and CDR2 SYDVKM. This CDR3 region has 15 residues. Losses at the gene ends were 6 bases for V and 6 bases for J; bases not matched to a gene: 12. The CDR3 nucleotides read TGTGCCAGCAGCCAATCTAGCGGAGTGGGGGATACGCAGTATTTT. It yields the protein CASSQSSGVGDTQYF.

CDR3 amino acids: CATSSGQAGETQYF. In DNA form, the CDR3 reads TGTGCCACCAGCAGCGGTCAAGCGGGAGAGACCCAGTACTTC. This chain joins TRBV15 and TRBJ2-5; possible D gene TRBD2, 6 bases. The CDR3 runs 14 residues. V was cut by 3 bases and J by 4 bases, with 12 bases left in between. Germline lookup yields CDR1 LNHNV and CDR2 YYDKDF (reference sequence).